This TCR beta chain was sequenced for a study of radiotherapy plus CTLA-4 blockade in lung cancer. Background on the study: Objective responses were documented in 15% to 20% of patients, with disease control in around 31%. Findings and caveats of the study: Interferon-beta and early blood T cell clone dynamics reportedly predicted response best.

A note on this clone: No antigen is known for it.

The CDR3 is made up of 16 amino acids. Germline V CDR1 and CDR2: KGHSH, LQKENI. The V gene end was trimmed by 2 bases and the J gene end by 8 bases; junction bases not matched to a gene: 8. The method was immunoSEQ multiplex PCR; TCRdb's version includes in-frame clones alone and lacks a portion of them. The sample consists of more than 50,000 clones, less than 85% of them appearing once. This specimen consisted of peripheral blood, obtained from a patient treated with radiotherapy plus ipilimumab. The TCR originated in a human donor with non-small cell lung cancer who had a complete response to radiotherapy plus ipilimumab. J is TRBJ2-1 and V is TRBV18, with TRBD1 matching over 11 bases. CDR3 loop: CASSPVIGQGADEQFF. In nucleotides, the CDR3 is TGTGCCAGCTCACCAGTGATTGGACAGGGGGCGGATGAGCAGTTCTTC.